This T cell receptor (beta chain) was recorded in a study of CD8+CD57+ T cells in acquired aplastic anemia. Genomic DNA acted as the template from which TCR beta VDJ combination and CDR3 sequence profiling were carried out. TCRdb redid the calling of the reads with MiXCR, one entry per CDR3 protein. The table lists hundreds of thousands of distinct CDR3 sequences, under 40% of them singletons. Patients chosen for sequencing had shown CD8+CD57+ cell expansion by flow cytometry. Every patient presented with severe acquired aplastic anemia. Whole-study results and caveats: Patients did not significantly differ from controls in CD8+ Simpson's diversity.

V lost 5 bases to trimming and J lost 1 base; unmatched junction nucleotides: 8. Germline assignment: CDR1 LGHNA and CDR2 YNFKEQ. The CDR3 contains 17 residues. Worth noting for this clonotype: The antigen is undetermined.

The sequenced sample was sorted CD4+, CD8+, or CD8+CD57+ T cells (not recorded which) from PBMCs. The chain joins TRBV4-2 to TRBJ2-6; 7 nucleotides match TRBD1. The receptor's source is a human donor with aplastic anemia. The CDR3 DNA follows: TGTGCCAGCAGCACATGGGGCAGGGGGTCTGGGGCCAACGTCCTGACTTTC. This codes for CASSTWGRGSGANVLTF.